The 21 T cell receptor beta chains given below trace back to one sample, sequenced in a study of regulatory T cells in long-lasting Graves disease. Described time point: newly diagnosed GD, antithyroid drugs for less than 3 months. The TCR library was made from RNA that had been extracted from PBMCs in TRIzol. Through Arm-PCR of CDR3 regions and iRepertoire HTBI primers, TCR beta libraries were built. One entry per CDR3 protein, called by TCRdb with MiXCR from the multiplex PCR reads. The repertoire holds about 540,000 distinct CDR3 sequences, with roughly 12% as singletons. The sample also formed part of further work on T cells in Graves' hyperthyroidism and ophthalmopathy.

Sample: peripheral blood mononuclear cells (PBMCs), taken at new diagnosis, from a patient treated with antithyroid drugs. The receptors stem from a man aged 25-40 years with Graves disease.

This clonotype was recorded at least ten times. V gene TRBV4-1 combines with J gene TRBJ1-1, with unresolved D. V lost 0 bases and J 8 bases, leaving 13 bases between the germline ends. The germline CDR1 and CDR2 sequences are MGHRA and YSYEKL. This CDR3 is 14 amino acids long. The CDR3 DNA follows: TGCGCCAGCAGCCAAGATCGGGGTCTTGAGGAAGCTTTCTTT. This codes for CASSQDRGLEEAFF.

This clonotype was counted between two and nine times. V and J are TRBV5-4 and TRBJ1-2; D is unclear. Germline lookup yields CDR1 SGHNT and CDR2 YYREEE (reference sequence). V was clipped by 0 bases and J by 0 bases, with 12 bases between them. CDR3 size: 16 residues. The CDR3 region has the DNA TGTGCCAGCAGCTTGGGCGGCAGGAGAGCTAACTATGGCTACACCTTC. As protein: CASSLGGRRANYGYTF.

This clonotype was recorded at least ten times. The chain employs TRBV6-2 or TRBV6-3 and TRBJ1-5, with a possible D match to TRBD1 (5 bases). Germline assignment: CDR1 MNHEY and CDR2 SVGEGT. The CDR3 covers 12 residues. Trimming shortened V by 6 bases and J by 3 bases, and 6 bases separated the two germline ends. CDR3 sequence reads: CASRDTNQPQHF. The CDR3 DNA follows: TGTGCCAGCAGGGACACCAATCAGCCCCAGCATTTT.

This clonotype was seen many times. In DNA form, the CDR3 reads TGCGCCAGCAGCTTGGAACTGGTGGGGAACACTGAAGCTTTCTTT. Translated, it gives CASSLELVGNTEAFF. The V call is TRBV5-1, the J call TRBJ1-1; D is unresolved. V was shortened by 0 bases and J by 1 base, with 10 bases between the two germline ends. The CDR3 contains 15 residues. Germline V CDR1 and CDR2: SGHRS, YFSETQ.

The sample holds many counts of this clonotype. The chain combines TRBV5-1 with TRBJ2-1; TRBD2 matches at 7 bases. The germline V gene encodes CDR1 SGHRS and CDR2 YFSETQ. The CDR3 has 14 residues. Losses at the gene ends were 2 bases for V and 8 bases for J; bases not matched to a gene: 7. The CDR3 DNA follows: TGCGCCAGCAGCTTTGGGCGGGAGCTCGATGAGCAGTTCTTC. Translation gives CASSFGRELDEQFF.

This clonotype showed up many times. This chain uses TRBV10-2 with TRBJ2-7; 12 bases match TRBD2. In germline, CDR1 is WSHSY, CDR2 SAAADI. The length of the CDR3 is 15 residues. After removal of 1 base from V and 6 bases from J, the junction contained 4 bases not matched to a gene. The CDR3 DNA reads TGCGCCAGCAGTGAGTTCGCTAGCGGGAGGGCCGAGCAGTACTTC. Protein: CASSEFASGRAEQYF.

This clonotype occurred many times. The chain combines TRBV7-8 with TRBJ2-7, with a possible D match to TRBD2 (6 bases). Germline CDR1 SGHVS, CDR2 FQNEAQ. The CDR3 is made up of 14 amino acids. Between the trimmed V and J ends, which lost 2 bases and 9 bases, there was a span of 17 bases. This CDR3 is CASSLKLSAGWQYF. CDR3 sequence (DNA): TGTGCCAGCAGCTTAAAGTTGTCCGCGGGGTGGCAGTACTTC.

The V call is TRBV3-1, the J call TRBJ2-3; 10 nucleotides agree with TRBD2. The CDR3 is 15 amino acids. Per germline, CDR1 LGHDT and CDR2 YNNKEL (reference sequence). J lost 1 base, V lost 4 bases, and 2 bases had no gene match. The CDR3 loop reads CASSRGTSGTDTQYF. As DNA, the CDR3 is TGTGCCAGCAGCCGGGGGACTAGCGGCACAGATACGCAGTATTTT.

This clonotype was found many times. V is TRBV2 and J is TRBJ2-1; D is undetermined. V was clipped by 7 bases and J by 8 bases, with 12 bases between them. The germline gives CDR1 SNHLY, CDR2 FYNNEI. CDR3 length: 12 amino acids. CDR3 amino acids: CASTETRHEQFF. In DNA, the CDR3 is TGTGCCAGCACAGAGACTCGGCATGAGCAGTTCTTC.

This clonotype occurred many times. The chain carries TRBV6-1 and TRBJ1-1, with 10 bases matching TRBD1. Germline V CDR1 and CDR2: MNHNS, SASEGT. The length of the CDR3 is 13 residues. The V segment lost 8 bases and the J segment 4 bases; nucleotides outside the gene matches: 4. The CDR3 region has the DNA TGTGCCAGCGGACAGGGGGTGAGCACTGAAGCTTTCTTT. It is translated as CASGQGVSTEAFF.

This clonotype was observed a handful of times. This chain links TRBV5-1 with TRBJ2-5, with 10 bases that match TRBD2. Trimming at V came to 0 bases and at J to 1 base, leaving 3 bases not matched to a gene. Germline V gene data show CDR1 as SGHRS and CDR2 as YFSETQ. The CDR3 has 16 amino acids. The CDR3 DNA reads TGCGCCAGCAGCTTGGGTCGGACTAGCGGCCAAGAGACCCAGTACTTC. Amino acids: CASSLGRTSGQETQYF. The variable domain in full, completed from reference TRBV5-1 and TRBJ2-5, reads KAGVTQTPRYLIKTRGQQVTLSCSPISGHRSVSWYQQTPGQGLQFLFEYFSETQRNKGNFPGRFSGRQFSNSRSEMNVSTLELGDSALYLCASSLGRTSGQETQYFGPGTRLLVL.

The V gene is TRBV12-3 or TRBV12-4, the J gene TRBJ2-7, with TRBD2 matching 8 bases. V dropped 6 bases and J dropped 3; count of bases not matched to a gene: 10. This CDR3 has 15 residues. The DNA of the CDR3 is TGTGCCAGCAGCCGTAGCGGGATGAGTCTCTACGAGCAGTACTTC. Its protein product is CASSRSGMSLYEQYF.

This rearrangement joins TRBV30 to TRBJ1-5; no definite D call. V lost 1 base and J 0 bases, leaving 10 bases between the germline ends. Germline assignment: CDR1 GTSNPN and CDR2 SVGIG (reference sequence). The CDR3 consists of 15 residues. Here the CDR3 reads CAWSADGYSNQPQHF. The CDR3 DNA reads TGTGCCTGGAGTGCTGACGGTTATAGCAATCAGCCCCAGCATTTT.

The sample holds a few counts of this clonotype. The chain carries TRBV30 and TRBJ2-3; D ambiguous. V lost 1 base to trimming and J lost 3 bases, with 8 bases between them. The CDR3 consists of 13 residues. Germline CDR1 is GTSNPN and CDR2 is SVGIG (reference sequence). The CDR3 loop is CAWSETSTDTQYF. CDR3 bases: TGTGCCTGGAGTGAAACCTCTACAGATACGCAGTATTTT.

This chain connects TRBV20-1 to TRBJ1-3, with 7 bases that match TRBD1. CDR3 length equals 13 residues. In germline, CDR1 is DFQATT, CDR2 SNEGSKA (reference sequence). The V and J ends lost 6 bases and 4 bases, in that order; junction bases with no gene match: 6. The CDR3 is CSATQGNGNTIYF. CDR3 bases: TGCAGTGCCACACAGGGGAACGGAAACACCATATATTTT.

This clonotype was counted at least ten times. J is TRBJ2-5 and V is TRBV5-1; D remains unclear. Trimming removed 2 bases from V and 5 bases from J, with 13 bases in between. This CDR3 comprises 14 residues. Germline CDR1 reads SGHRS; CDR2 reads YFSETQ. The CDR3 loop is CASSFGRLWETQYF. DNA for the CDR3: TGCGCCAGCAGCTTCGGACGGCTATGGGAGACCCAGTACTTC.

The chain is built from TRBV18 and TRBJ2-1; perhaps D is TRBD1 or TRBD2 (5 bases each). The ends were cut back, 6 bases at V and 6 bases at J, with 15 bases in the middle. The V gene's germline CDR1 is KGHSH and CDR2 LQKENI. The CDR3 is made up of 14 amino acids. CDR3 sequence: CASSQGTAGNEQFF. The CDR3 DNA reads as TGTGCCAGCTCCCAAGGGACGGCTGGCAATGAGCAGTTCTTC. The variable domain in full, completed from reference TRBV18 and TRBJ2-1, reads NAGVMQNPRHLVRRRGQEARLRCSPMKGHSHVYWYRQLPEEGLKFMVYLQKENIIDESGMPKERFSAEFPKEGPSILRIQQVVRGDSAAYFCASSQGTAGNEQFFGPGTRLTVL.

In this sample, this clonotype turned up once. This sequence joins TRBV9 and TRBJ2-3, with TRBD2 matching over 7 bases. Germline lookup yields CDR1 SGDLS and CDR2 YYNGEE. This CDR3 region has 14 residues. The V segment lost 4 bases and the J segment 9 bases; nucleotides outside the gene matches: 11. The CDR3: CASSLGGTQGTQYF. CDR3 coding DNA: TGTGCCAGCAGCTTGGGGGGGACCCAAGGGACGCAGTATTTT.

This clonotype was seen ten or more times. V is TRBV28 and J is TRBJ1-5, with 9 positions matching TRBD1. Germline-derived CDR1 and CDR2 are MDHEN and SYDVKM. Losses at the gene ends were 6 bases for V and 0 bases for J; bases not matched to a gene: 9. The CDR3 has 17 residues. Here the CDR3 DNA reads TGTGCCAGCAGCCCACCGGGACAGGGAAATAGCAATCAGCCCCAGCATTTT. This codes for CASSPPGQGNSNQPQHF.

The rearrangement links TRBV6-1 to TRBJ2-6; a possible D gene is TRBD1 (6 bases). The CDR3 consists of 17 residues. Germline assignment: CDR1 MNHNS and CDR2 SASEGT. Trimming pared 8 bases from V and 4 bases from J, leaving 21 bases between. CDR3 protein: CASSRDNPTRGANVLTF. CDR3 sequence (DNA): TGTGCCAGCTCTCGGGACAATCCAACAAGGGGGGCCAACGTCCTGACTTTC.

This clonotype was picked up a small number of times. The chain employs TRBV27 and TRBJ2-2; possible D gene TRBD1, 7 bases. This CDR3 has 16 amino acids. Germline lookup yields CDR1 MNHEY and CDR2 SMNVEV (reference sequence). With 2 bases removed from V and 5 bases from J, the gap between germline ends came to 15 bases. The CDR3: CASSLMGQGGTGELFF. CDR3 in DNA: TGTGCCAGCAGTTTAATGGGGCAGGGGGGAACCGGGGAGCTGTTTTTT.